These 30 T cell receptor beta chains originate from one sample sequenced in a study of vaccination effects on CD4 cells after COVID-19. Following culture for more than 9 days, CD4+ T cells were isolated. Participants completed two doses of the BNT162b2 or mRNA-1273 vaccine. Antigens for these TCRs are unknown. Sequenced by immunoSEQ multiplex PCR; TCRdb stores in-frame clones only, minus some. The sample lists tens of thousands of clones, 74% seen once, with about 15% in the top ten. This sample comprised CD4+ T cells from PBMCs cultured without peptide, obtained after COVID-19 vaccination. All receptors come from a human donor who received a COVID-19 vaccine.

CDR3 loop: CASGGHLEQYF. The CDR3 DNA reads as TGTGCCAGCGGGGGACACCTCGAGCAGTACTTC. The chain joins TRBV6-5 to TRBJ2-7, with TRBD1 as a possible D gene (6 bases). Deletions cut 8 bases from V and 6 bases from J, with 11 bases between. The CDR3 contains 11 residues. CDR1 MNHEY and CDR2 SVGAGI come from the germline V gene.

This chain uses TRBV6-4 with TRBJ1-1; D is undetermined. Trimming took 3 bases from V and 0 from J, leaving 11 bases between them. This CDR3 spans 15 amino acids. Germline-derived CDR1 and CDR2 are MRHNA and SNTAGT. CDR3 coding DNA: TGTGCCAGCAGTGAAAACGGCAATTTGAACACTGAAGCTTTCTTT. Its translation is CASSENGNLNTEAFF.

The chain links TRBV5-4 to TRBJ2-2; tentative D call: TRBD1 (5 bases). The CDR3 is 18 amino acids. Germline V gives CDR1 SGHNT, CDR2 YYREEE (reference sequence). Trimming stripped 2 bases from V and 1 base from J, with 18 bases between. The CDR3 loop reads CASSLVKIDRLNTGELFF. The CDR3 DNA reads as TGTGCCAGCAGCTTAGTAAAGATAGACAGACTGAACACCGGGGAGCTGTTTTTT.

V gene TRBV7-9 combines with J gene TRBJ2-7; no reliable D call. The CDR3 totals 11 residues. Per germline, CDR1 SEHNR and CDR2 FQNEAQ (reference sequence). V was pared by 8 bases and J by 5 bases, with 10 bases between. This chain's CDR3 is CASGPPHEQYF. CDR3 nucleotide sequence: TGTGCCAGCGGACCACCCCACGAGCAGTACTTC. Full variable domain (missing parts from reference TRBV7-9 and TRBJ2-7): DTGVSQNPRHKITKRGQNVTFRCDPISEHNRLYWYRQTLGQGPEFLTYFQNEAQLEKSRLLSDRFSAERPKGSFSTLEIQRTEQGDSAMYLCASGPPHEQYFGPGTRLTVT.

The chain carries TRBV29-1 and TRBJ1-2; TRBD1 agrees at 8 bases. In germline, CDR1 is SQVTM, CDR2 ANQGSEA. The length of the CDR3 is 12 residues. Germline trimming cut 1 base from V and 8 bases from J; bases unmatched to any gene: 3. The CDR3 region is CSVEGHRGGYTF. The CDR3 DNA is TGCAGCGTTGAAGGCCACAGGGGGGGCTACACCTTC.

The chain links TRBV5-1 to TRBJ1-1; no definite D call. CDR1 is SGHRS and CDR2 is YFSETQ in the germline V gene. V was clipped by 4 bases and J by 5 bases, with 15 bases between them. CDR3 length: 14 amino acids. CDR3 nucleotides: TGCGCCAGCAGCCCCGACGGGCGGAGGACTGAAGCTTTCTTT. It translates to CASSPDGRRTEAFF.

This clone appeared once. The V call is TRBV25-1, the J call TRBJ2-7; 11 nucleotides agree with TRBD2. The CDR3 has 15 amino acids. The germline CDR1 and CDR2 sequences are MGHDK and SYGVNS. With V trimmed by 3 bases and J by 0 bases, 1 base remained unmatched. The CDR3, as DNA: TGTGCCAGCAGTGACACTAGCGGGAGCTCCTACGAGCAGTACTTC. Translation: CASSDTSGSSYEQYF.

The genes are TRBV7-9 and TRBJ2-7, with TRBD2 identical over 10 bases. The junction had 6 bases not matched to a gene; V was cut back by 4 bases and J by 6 bases. This CDR3 contains 14 residues. The germline V gene has CDR1 SEHNR and CDR2 FQNEAQ (reference sequence). For the CDR3, the DNA is TGTGCCAGCAGCTATCCTAGCGGGGGCTTCGAGCAGTACTTC. Amino acids: CASSYPSGGFEQYF.

To note about this clone: One junction end disagrees with the germline gene, perhaps due to a read error. The chain links TRBV7-7 to TRBJ2-1; 10 bases align to TRBD2. Germline CDR1 and CDR2: SSHAT and FNYEAQ (reference sequence). There are 15 residues in the CDR3. The CDR3 here is CASSSDSGRRGEQFF. CDR3 nucleotides: TGTGCTAGCAGCTCGGATAGCGGGAGGCGTGGTGAGCAGTTCTTC.

The chain is built from TRBV5-1 and TRBJ2-7; D uncertain. Germline values: CDR1 SGHRS, CDR2 YFSETQ. V lost 7 bases to trimming and J lost 3 bases, with 17 bases between them. The CDR3 sequence is 14 residues long. The CDR3 nucleotides read TGCGCCAGCGCGCGCCTAGGTACCGGCTACGAGCAGTACTTC. It encodes CASARLGTGYEQYF.

This clone turned up a few times. The rearrangement uses TRBV5-4 and TRBJ1-3; 10 nucleotides match TRBD1. The CDR3 spans 15 residues. CDR1 is SGHNT and CDR2 is YYREEE in the germline V gene (reference sequence). V shed 2 bases, J shed 4 bases, and the junction held 3 bases outside the gene matches. CDR3 residues: CASSLGTGVGNTIYF. The CDR3 coding sequence is TGTGCCAGCAGCTTAGGGACAGGGGTCGGAAACACCATATATTTT.

The rearrangement links TRBV6-2 or TRBV6-3 to TRBJ1-5; no reliable D call. This CDR3 contains 14 residues. Trimming took off 6 bases at V and 0 bases at J, with 9 bases between the two ends. The germline V gene encodes CDR1 MNHEY and CDR2 SVGEGT. The CDR3 DNA is TGTGCCAGCAGCCAGCCCCATAGCAATCAGCCCCAGCATTTT. The encoded protein is CASSQPHSNQPQHF.

The gene calls are TRBV6-5 and TRBJ1-6; D is unclear. Germline-derived CDR1 and CDR2 are MNHEY and SVGAGI. The CDR3 consists of 13 residues. The germline V and J ends were trimmed by 6 bases and 7 bases, with 10 bases remaining between them. The CDR3 reads CASRAGGNSPLHF. DNA for the CDR3: TGTGCCAGCAGGGCCGGTGGGAATTCACCCCTCCACTTT.

The chain is built from TRBV28 and TRBJ1-3; 7 positions match TRBD1. The CDR3 spans 14 residues. Losses at the gene ends were 6 bases for V and 0 bases for J; bases not matched to a gene: 2. Germline V gene sequence: CDR1 MDHEN, CDR2 SYDVKM. The CDR3 reads CASSPGGSGNTIYF. CDR3 coding DNA: TGTGCCAGCAGCCCAGGGGGCTCTGGAAACACCATATATTTT.

The V and J genes are TRBV11-2 and TRBJ1-2; D possibly corresponds to TRBD1 (5 bases). The CDR3 is 14 amino acids. With 0 bases removed from V and 5 bases from J, the gap between germline ends came to 10 bases. The V gene's germline CDR1 is SGHAT and CDR2 FQNNGV. CDR3 protein: CASSLEATVYGYTF. CDR3 nucleotides: TGTGCCAGCAGCTTAGAGGCGACAGTTTATGGCTACACCTTC.

The chain links TRBV7-2 to TRBJ2-7, with D perhaps given as TRBD1 or TRBD2 (7 bases each). The V end was cut by 2 bases, the J end by 6 bases, with 14 bases between. The germline V gene encodes CDR1 SGHTA and CDR2 FQGNSA. This CDR3 has 14 amino acids. CDR3 amino acids: CASSLRGRGGEQYF. For the CDR3, the DNA is TGTGCCAGCAGCTTAAGGGGCAGGGGGGGCGAGCAGTACTTC.

The J gene is TRBJ2-3, the V gene TRBV28; tentatively, D is TRBD2 (5 bases). Per germline, CDR1 MDHEN and CDR2 SYDVKM. Trimming shortened V by 4 bases and J by 0 bases, and 14 bases separated the two germline ends. This CDR3 comprises 16 residues. The CDR3 nucleotides are TGTGCCAGCAGTTCCCTGGGGAGCTTAAGCACAGATACGCAGTATTTT. Its translation is CASSSLGSLSTDTQYF.

The chain employs TRBV7-2 and TRBJ1-2, with D unclear. Deletions cut 5 bases from V and 2 bases from J, with 15 bases between. CDR1 and CDR2 (germline): SGHTA, FQGNSA. CDR3 length equals 15 residues. The CDR3 region is CASSRVPTANYGYTF. CDR3 DNA sequence: TGTGCCAGCAGCAGAGTCCCAACCGCCAACTATGGCTACACCTTC.

The chain is built from TRBV2 and TRBJ1-1, with a weak D call TRBD1 (5 bases). Trimming removed 8 bases from V and 4 bases from J, with 14 bases in between. The CDR3 covers 13 residues. Germline CDR1 and CDR2: SNHLY and FYNNEI. The CDR3 nucleotides are TGTGCCAGCGTGGAACGGGGACCCACTGAAGCTTTCTTT. As protein: CASVERGPTEAFF.

This clone was seen a single time. The chain has TRBV30 and TRBJ1-1; unclear D gene. Germline lookup yields CDR1 GTSNPN and CDR2 SVGIG (reference sequence). CDR3 size: 14 residues. V was shortened by 3 bases and J by 4 bases, with 15 bases between the two germline ends. CDR3 region: CAWRPLREGTEAFF. The CDR3 nucleotides read TGTGCCTGGAGGCCGCTACGGGAGGGCACTGAAGCTTTCTTT.

Only a few counts were recorded for this clone. The J gene is TRBJ2-1, the V gene TRBV7-9; D gene ambiguous. CDR3 size: 13 residues. Germline assignment: CDR1 SEHNR and CDR2 FQNEAQ (reference sequence). Trimming removed 1 base from V and 3 bases from J, with 4 bases in between. The CDR3 region has the DNA TGTGCCAGCAGCTTAGGGTTCTACAATGAGCAGTTCTTC. It yields the protein CASSLGFYNEQFF.

This clone was observed a handful of times. The chain couples TRBV6-2 or TRBV6-3 to TRBJ1-2, with 7 bases that match TRBD1. The CDR3 has 16 residues. The ends lost 6 bases at V and 4 bases at J; junction bases unmatched: 14. Germline V gene lookup returns CDR1 MNHEY and CDR2 SVGEGT. The CDR3: CASSHRGHRGGYGYTF. The DNA of the CDR3 is TGTGCCAGCAGCCACCGGGGTCACAGGGGTGGCTATGGCTACACCTTC.

The chain is built from TRBV6-5 and TRBJ2-1, with 8 positions matching TRBD2. CDR1 MNHEY and CDR2 SVGAGI come from the germline V gene. CDR3 size: 11 residues. The V and J ends lost 8 bases and 7 bases, in that order; junction bases with no gene match: 1. The CDR3 nucleotides read TGTGCCAGCCGGGGGGGTAATGAGCAGTTCTTC. Translated, it gives CASRGGNEQFF.

The table lists this clone with a few counts. This chain links TRBV7-9 with TRBJ2-7; 7 bases line up with TRBD2. The trim removed 1 base at V and 6 bases at J, leaving 12 bases unmatched. Per germline, CDR1 SEHNR and CDR2 FQNEAQ (reference sequence). The CDR3 contains 16 residues. The CDR3 region has the DNA TGTGCCAGCAGCTTAGGGGGAGGGATCCGGTCCGGCGAGCAGTACTTC. Protein sequence: CASSLGGGIRSGEQYF.

This clone appeared a few times. The rearrangement joins TRBV28 to TRBJ1-1; the D gene is possibly TRBD1 (5 bases). V was pared by 3 bases and J by 0 bases, with 23 bases between. The CDR3 has 19 amino acids. The germline CDR1 and CDR2 sequences are MDHEN and SYDVKM. The CDR3: CASSFDPLREVVMNTEAFF. DNA of the CDR3: TGTGCCAGCAGTTTTGACCCCCTCAGGGAGGTGGTAATGAACACTGAAGCTTTCTTT.

The chain recombines TRBV5-1 with TRBJ1-4; D is possibly TRBD1 (5 bases). The V end lost 3 bases, the J end lost 3 bases, and 9 bases lay between the germline ends. The CDR3 has 14 amino acids. Germline V lookup: CDR1 SGHRS, CDR2 YFSETQ. CDR3: CASSSGSSNEKLFF. CDR3 nucleotides: TGCGCCAGCAGCTCAGGGTCGTCTAATGAAAAACTGTTTTTT.

This clone was seen a single time. The J gene is TRBJ1-3, the V gene TRBV30; 7 positions match TRBD1. CDR3 length equals 14 residues. CDR1 is GTSNPN, CDR2 SVGIG, per germline (reference sequence). With V trimmed by 6 bases and J by 2 bases, 7 bases remained unmatched. For the CDR3, the DNA is TGTGCCTGTTCTCTTAGGGGGCCTGGAAACACCATATATTTT. This encodes CACSLRGPGNTIYF. Complete variable domain (other parts from reference TRBV30 and TRBJ1-3): SQTIHQWPATLVQPVGSPLSLECTVEGTSNPNLYWYRQAAGRGLQLLFYSVGIGQISSEVPQNLSASRPQDRQFILSSKKLLLSDSGFYLCACSLRGPGNTIYFGEGSWLTVV.

This clone appeared a few times. The DNA for the CDR3 is TGTGCCAGCTCAGACAATAACTATGGCTACACCTTC. Protein sequence: CASSDNNYGYTF. The gene calls are TRBV18 and TRBJ1-2, with no clear D. There are 12 residues in the CDR3. Germline CDR1 KGHSH, CDR2 LQKENI. V dropped 5 bases and J dropped 1 base, with 5 bases sitting between them.

The chain joins TRBV7-2 to TRBJ1-3, with D perhaps TRBD1 (6 bases). The V gene lost 3 bases and the J gene lost 0 bases, with 12 bases spanning the gap. The CDR3 is 16 amino acids. Germline V gene data show CDR1 as SGHTA and CDR2 as FQGNSA. The CDR3 spells CASSFEPGASGNTIYF. CDR3 DNA: TGTGCCAGCAGCTTTGAACCGGGGGCCTCTGGAAACACCATATATTTT.

This chain joins TRBV10-3 and TRBJ2-2; D perhaps matches TRBD2 (6 bases). Trimming removed 3 bases at V and 7 bases at J, with 12 bases between. The germline V gene encodes CDR1 ENHRY and CDR2 SYGVKD. CDR3 length: 14 amino acids. The CDR3 bases are TGTGCCATCAGTGACCGGGAGTCAGTCGGGGAGCTGTTTTTT. Translated: CAISDRESVGELFF.